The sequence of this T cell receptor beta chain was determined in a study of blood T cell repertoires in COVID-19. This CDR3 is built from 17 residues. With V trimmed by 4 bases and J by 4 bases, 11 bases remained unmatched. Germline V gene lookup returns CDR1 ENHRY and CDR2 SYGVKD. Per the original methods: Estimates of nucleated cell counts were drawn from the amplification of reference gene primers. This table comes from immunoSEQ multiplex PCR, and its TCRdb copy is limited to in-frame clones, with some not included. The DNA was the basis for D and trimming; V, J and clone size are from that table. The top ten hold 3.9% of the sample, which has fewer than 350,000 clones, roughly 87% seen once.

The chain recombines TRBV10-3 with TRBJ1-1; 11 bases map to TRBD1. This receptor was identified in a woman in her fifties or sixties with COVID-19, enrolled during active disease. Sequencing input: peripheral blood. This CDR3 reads CAISGGRTGGPGTEAFF. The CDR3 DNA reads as TGTGCCATCAGTGGGGGGCGGACAGGGGGCCCGGGCACTGAAGCTTTCTTT.